The present T cell receptor (beta chain) was sequenced within a study of T cell repertoires in cytomegalovirus infection. Looking at the study overall: CMV infection together with matching HLA type was indicated by public TCR beta signatures.

General study findings and limits: Cumulative frequency (of public TCR beta family members) identified carriers of CMV plus the relevant HLA. What dominated the ex vivo response were HLA-C-restricted CMV-specific TCR beta clonotypes.

This clonotype was observed at least ten times. The target antigen is unknown. TCRdb reanalysed the reads using MiXCR and keeps one entry per CDR3 protein. Of more than 500,000 distinct CDR3 sequences in the sample, 15% to 20% were seen once. The receptor was isolated from a human donor in good health (CMV status not recorded). Some clones in this sample may be carry-over from other donors' samples. The sample comprised CD8+ T cells from PBMCs.

The CDR3 nucleotides read TGTGCTAGTGGTTGGGACCCTCGCTCTGGAAACACCATATATTTT. It encodes CASGWDPRSGNTIYF. The J gene is TRBJ1-3, the V gene TRBV12-5; D possibly corresponds to TRBD1 (5 bases). The germline V gene has CDR1 LGHNT and CDR2 FRNRAP. The CDR3 is made up of 15 amino acids. Deletions cut 4 bases from V and 0 bases from J, with 10 bases between.